The following is a T cell receptor beta chain sequence with its context. This PCR relied on a set of 60 Vbeta primers and 13 Jbeta primers. Only in-frame clones appear in the TCRdb table, and some are missing; sequencing was by immunoSEQ multiplex PCR. This sample has 120,000 to 150,000 clones, with 65% to 90% found just once. The data were obtained in a study of cytomegalovirus exposure and HLA in healthy donors. CDR3 length equals 14 residues. J gave up 3 bases and V 4 bases, and 6 bases lay outside the gene matches. Looked up from germline, CDR1 is SGDLS and CDR2 is YYNGEE. The V call is TRBV9, the J call TRBJ1-1; TRBD1 agrees at 7 bases. Sample: PBMCs. This receptor was obtained from a female donor in good health and CMV-seronegative. This CDR3 reads CASSFYRGYTEAFF. Here the CDR3 DNA reads TGTGCCAGCAGCTTTTACAGGGGATACACTGAAGCTTTCTTT.